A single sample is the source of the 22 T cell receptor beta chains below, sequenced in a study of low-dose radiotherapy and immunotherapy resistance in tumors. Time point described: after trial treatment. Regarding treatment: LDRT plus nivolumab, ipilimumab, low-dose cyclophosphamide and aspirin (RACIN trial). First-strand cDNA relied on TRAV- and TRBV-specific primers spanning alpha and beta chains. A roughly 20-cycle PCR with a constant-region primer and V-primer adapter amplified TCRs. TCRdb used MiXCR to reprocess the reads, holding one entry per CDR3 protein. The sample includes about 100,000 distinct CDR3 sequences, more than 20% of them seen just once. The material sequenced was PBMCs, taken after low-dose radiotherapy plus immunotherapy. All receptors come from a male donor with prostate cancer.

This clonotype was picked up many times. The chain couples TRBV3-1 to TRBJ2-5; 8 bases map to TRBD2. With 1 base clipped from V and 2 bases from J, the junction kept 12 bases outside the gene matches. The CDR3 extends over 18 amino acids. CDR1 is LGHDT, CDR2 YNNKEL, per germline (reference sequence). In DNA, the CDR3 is TGTGCCAGCAGCCAAGCCCCGTGGGGGGCTAGCGGGCAAGAGACCCAGTACTTC. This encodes CASSQAPWGASGQETQYF.

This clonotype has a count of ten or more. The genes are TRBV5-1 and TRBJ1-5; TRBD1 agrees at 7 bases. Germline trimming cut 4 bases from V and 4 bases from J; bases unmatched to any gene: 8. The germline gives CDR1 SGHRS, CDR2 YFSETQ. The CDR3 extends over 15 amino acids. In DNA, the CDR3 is TGCGCCAGCAGCGCCCCGACAGGGTCGAATCAGCCCCAGCATTTT. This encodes CASSAPTGSNQPQHF.

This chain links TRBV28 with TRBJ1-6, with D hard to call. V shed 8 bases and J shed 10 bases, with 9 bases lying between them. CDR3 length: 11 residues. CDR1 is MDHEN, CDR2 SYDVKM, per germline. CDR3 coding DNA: TGTGCCAGCTCGAATGTCTCACCCCTCCACTTT. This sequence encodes CASSNVSPLHF. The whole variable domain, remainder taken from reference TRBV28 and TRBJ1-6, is DVKVTQSSRYLVKRTGEKVFLECVQDMDHENMFWYRQDPGLGLRLIYFSYDVKMKEKGDIPEGYSVSREKKERFSLILESASTNQTSMYLCASSNVSPLHFGNGTRLTVT.

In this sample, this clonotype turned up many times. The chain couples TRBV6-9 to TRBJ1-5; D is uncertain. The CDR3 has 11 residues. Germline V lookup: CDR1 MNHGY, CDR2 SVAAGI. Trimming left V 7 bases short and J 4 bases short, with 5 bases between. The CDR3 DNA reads TGTGCCAGCACCTTGAATCAGCCCCAGCATTTT. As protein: CASTLNQPQHF.

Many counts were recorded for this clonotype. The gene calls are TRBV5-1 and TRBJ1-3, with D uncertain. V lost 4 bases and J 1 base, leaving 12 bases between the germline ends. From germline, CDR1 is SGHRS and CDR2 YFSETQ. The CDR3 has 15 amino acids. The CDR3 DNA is TGCGCCAGCAGCAGCGAGGCTCGGTCTGGAAACACCATATATTTT. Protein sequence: CASSSEARSGNTIYF.

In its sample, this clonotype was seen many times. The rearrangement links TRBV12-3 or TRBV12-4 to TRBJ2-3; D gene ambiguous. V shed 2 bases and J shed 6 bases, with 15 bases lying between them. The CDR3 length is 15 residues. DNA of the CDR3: TGTGCCAGCAGTTTATTAGCTACCCCCTCTGATACGCAGTATTTT. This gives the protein CASSLLATPSDTQYF.

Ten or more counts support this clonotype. This chain's CDR3 is CSVMPGLAHYNEQFF. The CDR3 nucleotides read TGCAGCGTCATGCCGGGACTAGCGCACTACAATGAGCAGTTCTTC. The V call is TRBV29-1, the J call TRBJ2-1, with 10 nucleotides matching TRBD2. The CDR3 has 15 residues. The V segment lost 6 bases and the J segment 3 bases; nucleotides outside the gene matches: 8. Germline CDR1 reads SQVTM; CDR2 reads ANQGSEA.

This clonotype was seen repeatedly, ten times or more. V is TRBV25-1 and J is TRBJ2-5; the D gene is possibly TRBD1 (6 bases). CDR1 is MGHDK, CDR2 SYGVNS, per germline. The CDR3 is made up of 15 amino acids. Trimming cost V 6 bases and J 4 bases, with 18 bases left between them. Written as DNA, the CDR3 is TGTGCCAGCAGCCCGGGGCTTCGCAGGGGAGAGACCCAGTACTTC. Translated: CASSPGLRRGETQYF.

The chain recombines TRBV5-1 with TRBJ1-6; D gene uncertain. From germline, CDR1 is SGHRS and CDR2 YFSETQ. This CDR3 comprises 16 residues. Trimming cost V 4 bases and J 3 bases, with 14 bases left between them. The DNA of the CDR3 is TGCGCCAGCAGCCCCGGGCCGAGCGACTATAATTCACCCCTCCACTTT. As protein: CASSPGPSDYNSPLHF.

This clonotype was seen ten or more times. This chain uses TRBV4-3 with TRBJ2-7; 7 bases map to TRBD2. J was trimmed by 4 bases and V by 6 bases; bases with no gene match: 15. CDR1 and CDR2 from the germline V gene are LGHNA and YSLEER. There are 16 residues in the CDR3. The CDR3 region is CASRLSLGGGGYEQYF. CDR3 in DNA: TGCGCCAGCAGGCTCTCTTTGGGGGGGGGAGGTTACGAGCAGTACTTC.

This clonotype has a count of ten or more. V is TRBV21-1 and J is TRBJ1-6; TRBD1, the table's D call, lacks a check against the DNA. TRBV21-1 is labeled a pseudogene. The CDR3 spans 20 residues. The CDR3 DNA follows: TGTGCCAGCAGCAAACGGCGGTACGGAGGCAGGGGGCTTACGAATTCACCCCTCCACTTT. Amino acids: CASSKRRYGGRGLTNSPLHF.

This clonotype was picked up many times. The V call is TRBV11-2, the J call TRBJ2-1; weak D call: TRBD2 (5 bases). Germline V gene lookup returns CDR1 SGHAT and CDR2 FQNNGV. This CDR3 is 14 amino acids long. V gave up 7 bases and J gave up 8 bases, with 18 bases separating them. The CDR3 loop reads CASTPREGSDEQFF. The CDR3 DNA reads TGTGCCAGCACCCCGAGGGAAGGGTCGGATGAGCAGTTCTTC.

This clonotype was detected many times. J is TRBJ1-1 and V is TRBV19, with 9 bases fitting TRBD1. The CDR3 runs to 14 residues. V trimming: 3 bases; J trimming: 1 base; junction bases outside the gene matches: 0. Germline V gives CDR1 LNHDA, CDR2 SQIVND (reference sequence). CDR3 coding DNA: TGTGCCAGTAGTATGGGACAGGGGAACACTGAAGCTTTCTTT. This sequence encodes CASSMGQGNTEAFF.

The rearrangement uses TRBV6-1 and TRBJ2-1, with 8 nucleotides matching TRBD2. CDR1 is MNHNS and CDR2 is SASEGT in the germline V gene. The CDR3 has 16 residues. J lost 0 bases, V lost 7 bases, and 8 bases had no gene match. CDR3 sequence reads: CASTTRGGSSYNEQFF. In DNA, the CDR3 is TGTGCCAGCACCACACGGGGGGGGAGCTCCTACAATGAGCAGTTCTTC.

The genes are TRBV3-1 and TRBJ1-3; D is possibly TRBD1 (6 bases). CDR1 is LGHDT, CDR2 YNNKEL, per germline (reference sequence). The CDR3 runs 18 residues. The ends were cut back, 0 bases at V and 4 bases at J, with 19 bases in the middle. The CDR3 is CASSQESDVGGGGNTIYF. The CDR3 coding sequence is TGTGCCAGCAGCCAAGAGAGTGACGTAGGGGGTGGAGGAAACACCATATATTTT.

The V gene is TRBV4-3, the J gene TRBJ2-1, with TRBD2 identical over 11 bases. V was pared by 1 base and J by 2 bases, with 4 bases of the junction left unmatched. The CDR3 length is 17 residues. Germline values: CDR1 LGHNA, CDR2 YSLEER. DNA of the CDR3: TGCGCCAGCAGCCAAGCCCTTAGCGGGGGGGCCTACAATGAGCAGTTCTTC. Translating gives CASSQALSGGAYNEQFF.

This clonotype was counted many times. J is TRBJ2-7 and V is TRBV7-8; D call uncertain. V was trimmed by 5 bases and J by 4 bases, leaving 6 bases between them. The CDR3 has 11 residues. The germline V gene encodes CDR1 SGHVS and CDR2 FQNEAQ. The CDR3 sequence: CASSPNYEQYF. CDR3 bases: TGTGCCAGCAGCCCCAATTACGAGCAGTACTTC.

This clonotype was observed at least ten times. CDR3 sequence reads: CASIEGSGGNTGELFF. CDR3 nucleotide sequence: TGTGCCAGCATAGAGGGCAGCGGGGGAAACACCGGGGAGCTGTTTTTT. This chain joins TRBV7-9 and TRBJ2-2, with 8 bases that match TRBD2. The CDR3 loop spans 16 amino acids. The trim removed 7 bases at V and 2 bases at J, leaving 9 bases unmatched. Germline V lookup: CDR1 SEHNR, CDR2 FQNEAQ (reference sequence).

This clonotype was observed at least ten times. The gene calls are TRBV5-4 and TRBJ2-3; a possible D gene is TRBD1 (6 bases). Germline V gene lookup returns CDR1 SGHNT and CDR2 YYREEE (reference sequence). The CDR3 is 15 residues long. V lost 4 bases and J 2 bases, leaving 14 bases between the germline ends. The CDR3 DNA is TGTGCCAGCAGCCGGACAGAGTACTTCACAGATACGCAGTATTTT. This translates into CASSRTEYFTDTQYF.

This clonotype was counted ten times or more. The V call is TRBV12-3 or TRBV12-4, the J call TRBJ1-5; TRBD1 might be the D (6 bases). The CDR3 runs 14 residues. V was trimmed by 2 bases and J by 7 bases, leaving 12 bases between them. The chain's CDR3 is CASSLRSGGQPQHF. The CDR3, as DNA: TGTGCCAGCAGTTTAAGATCCGGGGGCCAGCCCCAGCATTTT.

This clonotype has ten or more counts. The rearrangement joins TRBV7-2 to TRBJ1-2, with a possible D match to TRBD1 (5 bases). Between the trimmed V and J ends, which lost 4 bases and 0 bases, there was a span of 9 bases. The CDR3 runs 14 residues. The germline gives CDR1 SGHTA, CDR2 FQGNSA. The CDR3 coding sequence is TGTGCCAGCAGCTCCTGGGGACCTAACTATGGCTACACCTTC. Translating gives CASSSWGPNYGYTF.

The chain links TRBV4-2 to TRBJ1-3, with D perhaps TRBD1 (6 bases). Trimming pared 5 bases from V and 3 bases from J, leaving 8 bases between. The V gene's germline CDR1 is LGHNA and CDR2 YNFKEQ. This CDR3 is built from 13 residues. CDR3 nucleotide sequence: TGTGCCAGCAGCAAGGACAGTGGAAACACCATATATTTT. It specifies CASSKDSGNTIYF.